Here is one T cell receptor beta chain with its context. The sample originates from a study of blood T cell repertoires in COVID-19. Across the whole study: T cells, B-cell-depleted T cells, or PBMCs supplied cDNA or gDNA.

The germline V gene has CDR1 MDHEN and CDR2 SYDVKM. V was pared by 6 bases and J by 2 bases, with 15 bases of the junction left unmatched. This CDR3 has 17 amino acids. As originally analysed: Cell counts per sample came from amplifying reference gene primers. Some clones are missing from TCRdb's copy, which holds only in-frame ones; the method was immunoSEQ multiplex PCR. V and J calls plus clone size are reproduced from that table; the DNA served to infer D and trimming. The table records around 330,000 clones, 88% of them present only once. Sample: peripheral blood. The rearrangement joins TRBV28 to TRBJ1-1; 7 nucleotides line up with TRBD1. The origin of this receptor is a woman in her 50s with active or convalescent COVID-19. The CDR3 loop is CASSHPAGTASNTEAFF. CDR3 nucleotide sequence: TGTGCCAGCAGCCACCCCGCCGGGACAGCTTCTAACACTGAAGCTTTCTTT.